This T cell receptor (beta chain) is drawn from a study of blood T cells in healthy people across ages. Whole-study results and caveats: Diversity figures derived from one million T cells were judged to underestimate the true value. Reliance upon unsorted PBMCs precluded definitive naive versus antigen-experienced comparison.

This clonotype showed up many times. Its target is not known. Peripheral blood, roughly 9.1 milliliters per donor, was collected. The study isolated at least 6 million PBMCs from each sample. Through a sample-barcoded 5' primer and a J-beta primer mix, a second PCR was run for about 7 to 12 cycles. TCRdb analysed the 5' RACE reads with MiXCR anew, one entry per CDR3 protein. Counted here are roughly 1.9 million distinct CDR3 sequences, roughly two fifths occurring once; the ten biggest clones make up 23%. The CDR3 sequence is 14 residues long. In germline, CDR1 is MNHEY, CDR2 SVGAGI. Trimming stripped 1 base from V and 3 bases from J, with 10 bases between.

The chain employs TRBV6-5 and TRBJ2-7; D may match TRBD1 or TRBD2 (5 bases each). The source of this sequence is a human donor in good health. The sequencing input was blood. Written as DNA, the CDR3 is TGTGCCAGCAGTTACTATGGGGGAAGCTACGAGCAGTACTTC. It yields the protein CASSYYGGSYEQYF.